The sequence of this TCR beta chain was determined in a study of blood T cell repertoires in COVID-19. Profiling relied on immunoSEQ multiplex PCR, and the TCRdb table lists in-frame clones only, not all of them. Of about 300,000 clones in the sample, 80% to 90% were seen once. Individuals aged about 18 to 89 years were recruited from about two dozen US areas. Which cohort a participant joined came from the clinical history participants gave. Material: PBMCs or T cells enriched from blood (not recorded which). The sequence was obtained from a woman in her late teens or twenties who had recovered from COVID-19.

This CDR3 is CASTLAGGAPSTDTQYF. The DNA for the CDR3 is TGTGCCAGCACCCTAGCGGGAGGGGCTCCTAGCACAGATACGCAGTATTTT. V usage is TRBV9 and J usage is TRBJ2-3, with TRBD2 identical over 12 bases. Germline CDR1 reads SGDLS; CDR2 reads YYNGEE. The CDR3 has 17 amino acids. After removal of 6 bases from V and 0 bases from J, the junction contained 8 bases not matched to a gene.